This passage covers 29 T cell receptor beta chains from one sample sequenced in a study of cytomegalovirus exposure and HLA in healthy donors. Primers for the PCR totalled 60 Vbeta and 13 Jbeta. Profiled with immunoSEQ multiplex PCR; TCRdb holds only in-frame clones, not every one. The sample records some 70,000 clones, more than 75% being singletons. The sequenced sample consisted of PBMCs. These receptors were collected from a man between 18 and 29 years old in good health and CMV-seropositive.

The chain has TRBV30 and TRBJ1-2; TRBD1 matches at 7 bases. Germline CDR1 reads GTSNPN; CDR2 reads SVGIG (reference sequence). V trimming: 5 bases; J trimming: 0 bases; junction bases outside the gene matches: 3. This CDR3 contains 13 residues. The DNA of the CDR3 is TGTGCCTGGGACAGGGATTCTAACTATGGCTACACCTTC. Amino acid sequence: CAWDRDSNYGYTF.

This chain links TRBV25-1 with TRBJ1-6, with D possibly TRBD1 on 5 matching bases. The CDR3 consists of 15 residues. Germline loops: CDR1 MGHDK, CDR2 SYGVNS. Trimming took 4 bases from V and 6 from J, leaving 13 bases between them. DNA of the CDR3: TGTGCCAGCAGTGGATCTAGGGGAATTAATTCACCCCTCCACTTT. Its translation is CASSGSRGINSPLHF.

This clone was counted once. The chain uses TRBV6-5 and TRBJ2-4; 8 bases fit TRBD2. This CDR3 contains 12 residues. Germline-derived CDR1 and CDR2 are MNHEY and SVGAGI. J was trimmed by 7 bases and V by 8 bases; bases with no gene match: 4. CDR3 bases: TGTGCCAGCTCGGGGGGGTGGAACATTCAGTACTTC. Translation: CASSGGWNIQYF.

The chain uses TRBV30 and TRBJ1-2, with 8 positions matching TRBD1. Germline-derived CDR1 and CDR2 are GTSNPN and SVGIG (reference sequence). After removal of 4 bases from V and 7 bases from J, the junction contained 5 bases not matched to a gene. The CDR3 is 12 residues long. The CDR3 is CAWIQGGGGYTF. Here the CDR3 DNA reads TGTGCCTGGATACAGGGGGGCGGTGGCTACACCTTC.

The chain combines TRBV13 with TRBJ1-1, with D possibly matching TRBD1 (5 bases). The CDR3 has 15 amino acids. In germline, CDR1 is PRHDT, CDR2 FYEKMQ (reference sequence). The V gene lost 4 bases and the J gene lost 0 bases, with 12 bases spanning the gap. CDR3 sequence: CASSYTGAVNTEAFF. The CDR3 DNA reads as TGTGCCAGCAGCTACACTGGGGCGGTGAACACTGAAGCTTTCTTT.

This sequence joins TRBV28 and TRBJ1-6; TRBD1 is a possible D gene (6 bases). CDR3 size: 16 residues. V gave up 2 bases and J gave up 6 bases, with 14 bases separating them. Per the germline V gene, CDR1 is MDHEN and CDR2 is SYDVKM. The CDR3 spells CASSLGQGPPNSPLHF. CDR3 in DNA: TGTGCCAGCAGTTTAGGGCAGGGGCCGCCTAATTCACCCCTCCACTTT.

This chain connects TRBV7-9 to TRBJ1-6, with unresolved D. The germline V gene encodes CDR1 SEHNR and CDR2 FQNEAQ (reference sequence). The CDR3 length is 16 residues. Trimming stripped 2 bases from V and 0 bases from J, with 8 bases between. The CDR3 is CASSLSESSYNSPLHF. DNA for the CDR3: TGTGCCAGCAGCTTAAGTGAGAGCTCCTATAATTCACCCCTCCACTTT.

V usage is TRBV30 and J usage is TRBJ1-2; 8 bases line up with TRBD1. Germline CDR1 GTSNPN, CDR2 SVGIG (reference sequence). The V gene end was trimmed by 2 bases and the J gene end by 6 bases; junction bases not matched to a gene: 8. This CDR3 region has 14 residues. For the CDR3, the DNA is TGTGCCTGGAGTTCCCTGGACAGGGCCCATGGCTACACCTTC. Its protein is CAWSSLDRAHGYTF.

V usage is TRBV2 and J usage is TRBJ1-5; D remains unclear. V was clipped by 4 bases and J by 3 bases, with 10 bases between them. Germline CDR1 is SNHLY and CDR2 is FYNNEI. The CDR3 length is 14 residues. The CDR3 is CASSGAGLNQPQHF. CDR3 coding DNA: TGTGCCAGCAGTGGTGCCGGTCTCAATCAGCCCCAGCATTTT.

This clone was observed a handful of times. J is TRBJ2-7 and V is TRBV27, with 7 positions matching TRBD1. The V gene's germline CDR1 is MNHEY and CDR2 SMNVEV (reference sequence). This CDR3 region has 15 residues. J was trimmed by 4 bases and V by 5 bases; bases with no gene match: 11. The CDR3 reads CASSGPGQHLYEQYF. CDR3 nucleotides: TGTGCCAGCAGTGGGCCGGGACAGCACCTTTACGAGCAGTACTTC.

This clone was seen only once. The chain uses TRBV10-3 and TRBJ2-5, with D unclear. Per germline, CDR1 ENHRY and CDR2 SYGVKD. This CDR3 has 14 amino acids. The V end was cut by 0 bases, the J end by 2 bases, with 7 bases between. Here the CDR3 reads CAISESLNQETQYF. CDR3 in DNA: TGTGCCATCAGTGAGTCCCTAAATCAAGAGACCCAGTACTTC.

The CDR3 DNA follows: TGTGCCAGCAGCACCGGGACTAGCGGGAGCACAGATACGCAGTATTTT. Protein product: CASSTGTSGSTDTQYF. The chain is built from TRBV5-4 and TRBJ2-3; 12 bases fit TRBD2. The CDR3 is made up of 16 amino acids. The V gene end was trimmed by 4 bases and the J gene end by 0 bases; junction bases not matched to a gene: 3. CDR1 and CDR2 from the germline V gene are SGHNT and YYREEE (reference sequence).

The CDR3 DNA is TGTGCCAGCAGCCCGGGGGGGCCCAGGAACTATGGCTACACCTTC. Translated: CASSPGGPRNYGYTF. The chain employs TRBV7-9 and TRBJ1-2, with D maybe TRBD1 (6 bases). With 5 bases removed from V and 2 bases from J, the gap between germline ends came to 15 bases. The CDR3 contains 15 residues. Germline CDR1 reads SEHNR; CDR2 reads FQNEAQ (reference sequence). Full variable domain (outside the CDR3, taken from reference TRBV7-9 and TRBJ1-2): DTGVSQNPRHKITKRGQNVTFRCDPISEHNRLYWYRQTLGQGPEFLTYFQNEAQLEKSRLLSDRFSAERPKGSFSTLEIQRTEQGDSAMYLCASSPGGPRNYGYTFGSGTRLTVV.

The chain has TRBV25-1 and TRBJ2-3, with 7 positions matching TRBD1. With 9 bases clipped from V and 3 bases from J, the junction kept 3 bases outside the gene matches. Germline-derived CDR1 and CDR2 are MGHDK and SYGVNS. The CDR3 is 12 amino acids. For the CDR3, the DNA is TGTGCCAGTGGGACAGCAACAGATACGCAGTATTTT. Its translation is CASGTATDTQYF.

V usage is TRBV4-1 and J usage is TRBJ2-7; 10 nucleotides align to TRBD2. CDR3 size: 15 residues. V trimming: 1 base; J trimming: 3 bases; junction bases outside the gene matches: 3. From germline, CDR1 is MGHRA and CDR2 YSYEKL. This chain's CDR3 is CASSQGTSGLYEQYF. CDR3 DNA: TGCGCCAGCAGCCAAGGGACTAGCGGACTCTACGAGCAGTACTTC.

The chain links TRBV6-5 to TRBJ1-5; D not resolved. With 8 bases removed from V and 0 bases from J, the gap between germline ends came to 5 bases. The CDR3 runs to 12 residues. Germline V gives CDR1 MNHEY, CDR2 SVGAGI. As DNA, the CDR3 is TGTGCCAGCCGTAGTAGCAATCAGCCCCAGCATTTT. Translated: CASRSSNQPQHF.

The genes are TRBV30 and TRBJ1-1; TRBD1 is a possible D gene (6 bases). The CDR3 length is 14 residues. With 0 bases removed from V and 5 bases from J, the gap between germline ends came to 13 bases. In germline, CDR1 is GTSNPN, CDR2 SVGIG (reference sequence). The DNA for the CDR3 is TGTGCCTGGAGTGTACCAGGGGCCGGGACTGAAGCTTTCTTT. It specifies CAWSVPGAGTEAFF. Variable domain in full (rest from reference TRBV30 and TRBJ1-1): SQTIHQWPATLVQPVGSPLSLECTVEGTSNPNLYWYRQAAGRGLQLLFYSVGIGQISSEVPQNLSASRPQDRQFILSSKKLLLSDSGFYLCAWSVPGAGTEAFFGQGTRLTVV.

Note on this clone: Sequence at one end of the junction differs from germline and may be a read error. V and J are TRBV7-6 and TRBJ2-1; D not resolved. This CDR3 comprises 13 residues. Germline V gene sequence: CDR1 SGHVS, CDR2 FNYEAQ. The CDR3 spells CASSLSSYSEQFF. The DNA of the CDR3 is TGTGCCAGCAGCTTATCCTCCTACAGTGAGCAGTTCTTC. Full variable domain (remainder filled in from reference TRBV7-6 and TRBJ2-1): GAGVSQSPRYKVTKRGQDVALRCDPISGHVSLYWYRQALGQGPEFLTYFNYEAQQDKSGLPNDRFSAERPEGSISTLTIQRTEQRDSAMYRCASSLSSYSEQFFGPGTRLTVL.

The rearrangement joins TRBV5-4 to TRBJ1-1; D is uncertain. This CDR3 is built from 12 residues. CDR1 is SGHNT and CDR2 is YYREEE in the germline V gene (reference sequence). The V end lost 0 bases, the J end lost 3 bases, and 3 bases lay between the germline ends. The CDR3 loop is CASSLVDTEAFF. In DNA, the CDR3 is TGTGCCAGCAGCTTGGTAGACACTGAAGCTTTCTTT.

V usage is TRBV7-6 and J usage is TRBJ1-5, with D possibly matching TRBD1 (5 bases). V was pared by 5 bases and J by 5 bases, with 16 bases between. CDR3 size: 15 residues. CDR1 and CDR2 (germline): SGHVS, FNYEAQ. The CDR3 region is CASSHSAGRDQPQHF. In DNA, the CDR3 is TGTGCCAGCAGCCACTCTGCGGGGCGCGATCAGCCCCAGCATTTT.

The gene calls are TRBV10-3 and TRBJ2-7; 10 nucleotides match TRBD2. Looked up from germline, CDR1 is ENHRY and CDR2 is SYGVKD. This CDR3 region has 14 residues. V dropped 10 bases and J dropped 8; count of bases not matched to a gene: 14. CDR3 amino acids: CATRTSGFEAKQYF. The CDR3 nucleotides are TGTGCCACCCGGACTAGCGGATTTGAAGCCAAGCAGTACTTC.

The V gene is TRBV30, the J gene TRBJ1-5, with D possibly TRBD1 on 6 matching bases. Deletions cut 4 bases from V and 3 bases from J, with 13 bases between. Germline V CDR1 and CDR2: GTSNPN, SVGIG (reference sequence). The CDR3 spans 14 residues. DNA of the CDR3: TGTGCCTGGACTACGGACAGCAACAATCAGCCCCAGCATTTT. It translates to CAWTTDSNNQPQHF.

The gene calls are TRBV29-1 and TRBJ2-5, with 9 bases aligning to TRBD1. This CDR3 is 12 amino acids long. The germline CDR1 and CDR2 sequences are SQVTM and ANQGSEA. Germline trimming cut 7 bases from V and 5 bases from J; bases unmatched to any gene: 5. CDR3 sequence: CSAGQGWETQYF. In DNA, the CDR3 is TGCAGCGCGGGACAGGGTTGGGAGACCCAGTACTTC. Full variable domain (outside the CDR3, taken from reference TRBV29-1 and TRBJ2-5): SAVISQKPSRDICQRGTSLTIQCQVDSQVTMMFWYRQQPGQSLTLIATANQGSEATYESGFVIDKFPISRPNLTFSTLTVSNMSPEDSSIYLCSAGQGWETQYFGPGTRLLVL.

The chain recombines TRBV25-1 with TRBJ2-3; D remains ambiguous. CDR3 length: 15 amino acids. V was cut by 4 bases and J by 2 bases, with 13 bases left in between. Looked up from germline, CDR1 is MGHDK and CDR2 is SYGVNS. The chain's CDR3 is CASSGPRDTTDTQYF. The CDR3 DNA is TGTGCCAGCAGTGGCCCCCGAGACACCACAGATACGCAGTATTTT.

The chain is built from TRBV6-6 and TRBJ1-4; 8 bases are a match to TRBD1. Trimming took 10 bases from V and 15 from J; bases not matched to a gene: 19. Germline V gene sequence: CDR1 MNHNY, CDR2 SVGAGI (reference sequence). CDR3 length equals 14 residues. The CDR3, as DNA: TGTGCCACCAACCCCGGGGCAGGGGGCGAAACTATGTTTTTT. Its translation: CATNPGAGGETMFF.

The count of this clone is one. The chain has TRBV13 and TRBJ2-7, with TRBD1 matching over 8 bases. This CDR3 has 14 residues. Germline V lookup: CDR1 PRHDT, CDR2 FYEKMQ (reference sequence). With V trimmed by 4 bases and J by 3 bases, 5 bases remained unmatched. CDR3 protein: CASSYGQGYYEQYF. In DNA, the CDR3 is TGTGCCAGCAGCTATGGACAGGGATACTACGAGCAGTACTTC.

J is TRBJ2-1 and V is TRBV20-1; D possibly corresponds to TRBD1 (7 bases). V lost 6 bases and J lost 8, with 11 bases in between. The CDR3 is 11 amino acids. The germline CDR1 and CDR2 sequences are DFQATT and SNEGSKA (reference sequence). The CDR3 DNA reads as TGCAGTGCCCAGGGGGGCTATGAGCAGTTCTTC. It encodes CSAQGGYEQFF.

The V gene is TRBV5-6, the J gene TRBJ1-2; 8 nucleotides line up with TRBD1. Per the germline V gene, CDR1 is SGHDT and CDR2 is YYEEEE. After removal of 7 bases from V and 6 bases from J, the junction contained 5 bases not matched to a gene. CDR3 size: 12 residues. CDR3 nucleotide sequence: TGTGCCAGCTCATACAGGGGGAATGGCTACACCTTC. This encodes CASSYRGNGYTF.

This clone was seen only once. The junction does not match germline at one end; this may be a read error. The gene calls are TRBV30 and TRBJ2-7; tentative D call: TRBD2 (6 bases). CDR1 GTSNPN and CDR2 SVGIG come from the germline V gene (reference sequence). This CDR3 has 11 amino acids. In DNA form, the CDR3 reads TGTGCCTGGAGTGAGCCCTGGGGGGTGAGCTTC. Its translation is CAWSEPWGVSF.